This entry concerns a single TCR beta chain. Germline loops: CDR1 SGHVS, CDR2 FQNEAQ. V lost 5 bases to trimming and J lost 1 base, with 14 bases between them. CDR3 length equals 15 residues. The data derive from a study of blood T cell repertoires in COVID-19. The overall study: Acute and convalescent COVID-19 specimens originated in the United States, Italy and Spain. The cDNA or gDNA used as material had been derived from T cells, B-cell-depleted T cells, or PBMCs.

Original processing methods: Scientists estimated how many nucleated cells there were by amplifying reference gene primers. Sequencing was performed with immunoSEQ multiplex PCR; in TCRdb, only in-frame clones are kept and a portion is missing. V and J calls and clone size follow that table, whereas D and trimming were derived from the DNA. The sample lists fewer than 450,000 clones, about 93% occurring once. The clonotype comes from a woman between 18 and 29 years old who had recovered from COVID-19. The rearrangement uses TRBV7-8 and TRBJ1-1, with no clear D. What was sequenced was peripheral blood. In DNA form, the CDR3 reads TGTGCCAGCAGCCCCGAGGGCAGGTGGAACACTGAAGCTTTCTTT. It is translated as CASSPEGRWNTEAFF.